This T cell receptor (beta chain) is from a study of blood T cells in healthy people across ages. V shed 5 bases and J shed 15 bases, with 8 bases lying between them. Germline V gene sequence: CDR1 DFQATT, CDR2 SNEGSKA (reference sequence). The CDR3 consists of 8 residues. Primers used in a second PCR of about 6 to 12 cycles were a sample-barcoded 5' primer and a J-beta primer mix. TCRdb reprocessed the 5' RACE reads with MiXCR, giving one entry per CDR3 protein. The table includes about 1,600,000 distinct CDR3 sequences, about 43% detected once. The V gene is TRBV20-1, the J gene TRBJ2-4; D unresolved. The TCR comes from a woman aged 18-30 years in good health. The sample consisted of blood. In nucleotides, the CDR3 is TGCAGTGCTGAACCCAGGTACTTC. Translated: CSAEPRYF.